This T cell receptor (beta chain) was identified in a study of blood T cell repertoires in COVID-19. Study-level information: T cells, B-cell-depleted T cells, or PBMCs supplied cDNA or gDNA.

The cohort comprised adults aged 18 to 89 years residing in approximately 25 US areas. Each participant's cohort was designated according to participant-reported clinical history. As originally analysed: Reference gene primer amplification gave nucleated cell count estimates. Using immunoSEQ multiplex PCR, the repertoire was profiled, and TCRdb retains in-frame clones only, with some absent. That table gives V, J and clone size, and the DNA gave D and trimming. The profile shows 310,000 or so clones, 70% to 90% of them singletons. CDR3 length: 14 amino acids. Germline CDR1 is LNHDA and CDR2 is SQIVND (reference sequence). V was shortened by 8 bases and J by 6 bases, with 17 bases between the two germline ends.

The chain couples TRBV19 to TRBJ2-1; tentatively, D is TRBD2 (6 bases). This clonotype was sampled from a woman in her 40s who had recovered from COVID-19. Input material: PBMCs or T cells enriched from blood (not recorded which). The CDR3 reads CASLGGGPFNEQFF. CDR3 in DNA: TGTGCCAGTCTCGGAGGAGGGCCGTTCAATGAGCAGTTCTTC.